The source of this TCR beta chain is a study of blood T cell dynamics during melanoma immunotherapy. Libraries were prepared by immunoSEQ multiplex PCR; TCRdb keeps only in-frame clonotypes and omits some of them. In the table there are around 13,000 clones, just over 85% of which are singletons. The CDR3 spans 14 residues. The germline V gene encodes CDR1 MRHNA and CDR2 SNTAGT. V gave up 3 bases and J gave up 7 bases; unmatched junction bases: 5. The time point: pre-treatment baseline. The chain carries TRBV6-4 and TRBJ2-1, with 8 bases aligning to TRBD2. The TCR sequence derives from a human donor with melanoma. The sample consisted of blood, taken from a patient treated with checkpoint blockade. CDR3 bases: TGTGCCAGCAGTGAAAGCGGGAGTAGTAATGAGCAGTTCTTC. Its translation: CASSESGSSNEQFF.